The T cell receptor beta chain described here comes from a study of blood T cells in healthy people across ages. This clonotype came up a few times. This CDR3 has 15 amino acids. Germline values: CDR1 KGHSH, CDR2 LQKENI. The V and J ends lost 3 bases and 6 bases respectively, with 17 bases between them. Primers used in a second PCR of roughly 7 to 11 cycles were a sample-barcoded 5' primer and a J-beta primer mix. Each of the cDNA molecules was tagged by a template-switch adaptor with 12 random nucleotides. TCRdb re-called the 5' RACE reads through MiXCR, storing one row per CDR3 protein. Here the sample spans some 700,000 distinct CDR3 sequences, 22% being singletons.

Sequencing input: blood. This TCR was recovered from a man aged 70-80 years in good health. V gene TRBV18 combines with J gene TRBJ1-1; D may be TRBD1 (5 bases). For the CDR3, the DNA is TGTGCCAGCTCACCGGGGGGGGGTTCGGACGCTGAAGCTTTCTTT. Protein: CASSPGGGSDAEAFF.